One sample yielded the 3 T cell receptor beta chains listed below, sequenced in a study of T-cell memory formation after mild COVID-19. From the 5' RACE reads, TCRdb called clonotypes with MiXCR, one entry per CDR3 protein. The sample consists of about 160,000 distinct CDR3 sequences, roughly 28% of them appearing once. The sequenced sample consisted of PBMCs or a T cell subset sorted from them (not recorded which). These TCRs come from an adult woman who had mild COVID-19 (a few samples of this study predate the infection). Cell type and time point are not known.

The chain uses TRBV7-3 and TRBJ2-5, with 8 bases fitting TRBD1. From germline, CDR1 is SGHTA and CDR2 FQGTGA. With V trimmed by 5 bases and J by 4 bases, 6 bases remained unmatched. The CDR3 is 14 amino acids. Written as DNA, the CDR3 is TGTGCCAGCAGCCTTCTAGGACAGGGAGAGACCCAGTACTTC. It translates to CASSLLGQGETQYF.

This clonotype was seen a handful of times. This sequence joins TRBV7-4 and TRBJ1-1; D might be TRBD1 (6 bases). This CDR3 comprises 12 residues. Deletions cut 8 bases from V and 10 bases from J, with 17 bases between. Germline V CDR1 and CDR2: SGHVT, SQSDAQ. The CDR3 region has the DNA TGTGCCAGCCGAACGGACAGTCTGAGAGCTTTCTTT. It codes for CASRTDSLRAFF.

The rearrangement links TRBV25-1 to TRBJ1-1; possible D gene TRBD1, 6 bases. The CDR3 sequence is 15 residues long. V lost 5 bases and J 3 bases, leaving 16 bases between the germline ends. In germline, CDR1 is MGHDK, CDR2 SYGVNS. CDR3 DNA: TGTGCCAGCAGTAAGGGGGGCGCGGGGGACACTGAAGCTTTCTTT. Translating it yields CASSKGGAGDTEAFF.